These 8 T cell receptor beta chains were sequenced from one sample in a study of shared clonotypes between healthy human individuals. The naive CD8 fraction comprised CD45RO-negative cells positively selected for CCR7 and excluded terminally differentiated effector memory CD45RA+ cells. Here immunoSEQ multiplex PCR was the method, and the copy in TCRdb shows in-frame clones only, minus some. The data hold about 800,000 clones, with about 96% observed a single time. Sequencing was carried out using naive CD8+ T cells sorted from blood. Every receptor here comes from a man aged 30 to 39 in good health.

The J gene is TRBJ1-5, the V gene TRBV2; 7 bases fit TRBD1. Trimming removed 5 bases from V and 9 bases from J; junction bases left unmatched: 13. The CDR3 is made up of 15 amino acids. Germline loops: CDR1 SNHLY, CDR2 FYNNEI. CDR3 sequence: CASSPGTAGRGPQHF. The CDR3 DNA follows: TGTGCCAGCAGTCCCGGGACAGCGGGTCGAGGGCCCCAGCATTTT.

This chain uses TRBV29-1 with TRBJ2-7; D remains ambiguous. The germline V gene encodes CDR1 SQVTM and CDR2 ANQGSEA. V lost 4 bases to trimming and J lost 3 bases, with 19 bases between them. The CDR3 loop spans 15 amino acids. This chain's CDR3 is CSVVRSVGGVYEQYF. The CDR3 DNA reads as TGCAGCGTTGTACGATCGGTAGGCGGAGTCTACGAGCAGTACTTC.

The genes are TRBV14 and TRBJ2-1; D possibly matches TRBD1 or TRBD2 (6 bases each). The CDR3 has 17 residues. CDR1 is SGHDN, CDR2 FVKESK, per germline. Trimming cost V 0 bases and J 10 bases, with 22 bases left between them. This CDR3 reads CASSQDHLGGLWAEQFF. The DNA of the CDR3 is TGTGCCAGCAGCCAAGACCACCTCGGGGGCCTTTGGGCGGAGCAGTTCTTC. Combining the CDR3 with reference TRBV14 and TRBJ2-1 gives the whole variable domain EAGVTQFPSHSVIEKGQTVTLRCDPISGHDNLYWYRRVMGKEIKFLLHFVKESKQDESGMPNNRFLAERTGGTYSTLKVQPAELEDSGVYFCASSQDHLGGLWAEQFFGPGTRLTVL.

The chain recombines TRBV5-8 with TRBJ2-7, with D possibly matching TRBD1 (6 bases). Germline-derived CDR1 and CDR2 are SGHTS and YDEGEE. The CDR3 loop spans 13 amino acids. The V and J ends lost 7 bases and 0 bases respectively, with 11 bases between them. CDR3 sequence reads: CASRQGSSYEQYF. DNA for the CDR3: TGTGCCAGCCGTCAGGGGAGCTCCTACGAGCAGTACTTC.

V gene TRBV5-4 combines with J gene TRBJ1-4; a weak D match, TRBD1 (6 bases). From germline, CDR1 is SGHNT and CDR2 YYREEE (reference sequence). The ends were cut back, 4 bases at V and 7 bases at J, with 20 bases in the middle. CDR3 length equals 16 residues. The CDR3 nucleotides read TGTGCCAGCAGCATGTGGACAGTCGGTCGAGGTGAAAAACTGTTTTTT. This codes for CASSMWTVGRGEKLFF.

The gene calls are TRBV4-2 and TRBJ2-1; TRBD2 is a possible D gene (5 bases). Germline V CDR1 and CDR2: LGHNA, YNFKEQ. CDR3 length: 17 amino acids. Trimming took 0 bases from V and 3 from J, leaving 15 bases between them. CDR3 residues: CASSQEGRLAGYNEQFF. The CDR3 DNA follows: TGTGCCAGCAGCCAAGAAGGACGTCTAGCAGGCTACAATGAGCAGTTCTTC.

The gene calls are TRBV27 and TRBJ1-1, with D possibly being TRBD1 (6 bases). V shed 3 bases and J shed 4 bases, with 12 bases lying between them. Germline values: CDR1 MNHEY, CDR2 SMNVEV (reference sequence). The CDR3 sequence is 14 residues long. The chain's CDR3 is CASSFLGGGTEAFF. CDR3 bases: TGTGCCAGCAGTTTTTTAGGGGGTGGCACTGAAGCTTTCTTT.

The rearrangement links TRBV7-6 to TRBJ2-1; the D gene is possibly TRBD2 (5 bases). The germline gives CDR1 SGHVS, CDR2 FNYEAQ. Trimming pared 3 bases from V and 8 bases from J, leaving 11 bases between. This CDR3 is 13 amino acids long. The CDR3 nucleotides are TGTGCCAGCAGCTTCGGGGATCACTATGAGCAGTTCTTC. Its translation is CASSFGDHYEQFF.